This TCR beta chain derives from a study of blood T cell repertoires in COVID-19. The wider study: Both acute and convalescent COVID-19 samples were obtained from the United States, Italy and Spain. Sources were T cells, B-cell-depleted T cells, or PBMCs; the material itself was cDNA or gDNA.

Per the original data handling: Reference gene primer amplification in the assay estimated nucleated cell counts. TCRdb's copy holds only in-frame clones and misses some; the assay was immunoSEQ multiplex PCR. V and J calls and clone size are as listed in that table; D and trimming were resolved from the DNA. The sample contains under 15,000 clones, about 75% of which appear only once. V was clipped by 5 bases and J by 0 bases, with 11 bases between them. The CDR3 is made up of 15 amino acids. CDR1 is SGDLS and CDR2 is YYNGEE in the germline V gene. The sequencing sample was made of peripheral blood. This chain uses TRBV9 with TRBJ1-4, with D tentatively TRBD1 (5 bases). The source of this sequence is a woman of 80 years or more with acute or convalescent COVID-19. The CDR3: CASSSRGSTNEKLFF. CDR3 nucleotides: TGTGCCAGCAGTTCTAGGGGCTCAACTAATGAAAAACTGTTTTTT.